These 25 T cell receptor beta chains share one sample of origin, sequenced in a study of blood T cells in healthy people across ages. Then a second PCR, running roughly 7 to 11 cycles, was carried out with a sample-barcoded 5' primer and a J-beta primer mix. From the 5' RACE reads, TCRdb called clonotypes with MiXCR, one entry per CDR3 protein. This table has around 1,600,000 distinct CDR3 sequences, 35% to 45% appearing once. Sample: blood. The receptor source for this set is a woman younger than 35 in good health.

V usage is TRBV19 and J usage is TRBJ1-6; 8 bases fit TRBD1. With V trimmed by 6 bases and J by 6 bases, 7 bases remained unmatched. The V gene's germline CDR1 is LNHDA and CDR2 SQIVND (reference sequence). The CDR3 sequence is 15 residues long. CDR3 protein: CASSPLDRANSPLHF. DNA for the CDR3: TGTGCCAGTAGCCCCCTGGACAGGGCTAATTCACCCCTCCACTTT.

About this clonotype itself: One end of the junction varies from germline; a read error may be responsible. This chain connects TRBV28 to TRBJ2-3, with a weak D call TRBD1 (6 bases). CDR3 size: 15 residues. Germline CDR1 is MDHEN and CDR2 is SYDVKM. The CDR3 DNA follows: TGTGCCAGCAGTTTACCTGGGGGCAGCACAGATATGCAGTATTTT. Translating gives CASSLPGGSTDMQYF.

This clonotype was seen a handful of times. The chain carries TRBV3-1 and TRBJ1-6; TRBD1 matches 7 bases. Germline V lookup: CDR1 LGHDT, CDR2 YNNKEL (reference sequence). The CDR3 is 19 amino acids. J gave up 8 bases and V 1 base, and 17 bases lay outside the gene matches. The CDR3 loop reads CASSQVTRMATGRHSPLHF. In DNA form, the CDR3 reads TGTGCCAGCAGCCAAGTCACCCGAATGGCGACAGGGAGGCATTCACCCCTCCACTTT.

This clonotype has at least ten counts. The gene calls are TRBV9 and TRBJ2-1; 9 nucleotides match TRBD2. Germline V gene data show CDR1 as SGDLS and CDR2 as YYNGEE. V lost 4 bases and J lost 4; bases outside the gene matches: 6. There are 15 residues in the CDR3. The CDR3 region is CASSSLAGDYNEQFF. In DNA form, the CDR3 reads TGTGCCAGCAGCTCCTTAGCGGGGGATTACAATGAGCAGTTCTTC.

The gene calls are TRBV29-1 and TRBJ1-2; no reliable D call. Trimming took off 3 bases at V and 0 bases at J, with 14 bases between the two ends. The CDR3 runs to 15 residues. Germline CDR1 reads SQVTM; CDR2 reads ANQGSEA. For the CDR3, the DNA is TGCAGCGTTGAGGGTAGGGTTGGAACTAACTATGGCTACACCTTC. It is translated as CSVEGRVGTNYGYTF. Full variable domain (rest looked up from reference TRBV29-1 and TRBJ1-2): SAVISQKPSRDICQRGTSLTIQCQVDSQVTMMFWYRQQPGQSLTLIATANQGSEATYESGFVIDKFPISRPNLTFSTLTVSNMSPEDSSIYLCSVEGRVGTNYGYTFGSGTRLTVV.

This clonotype showed up just once. A clone one base away is much larger, so this may be a read error. This chain connects TRBV6-1 to TRBJ2-3, with unresolved D. V lost 2 bases, J lost 1 base, and 4 bases lay in between. The germline V gene has CDR1 MNHNS and CDR2 SASEGT. The CDR3 sequence is 13 residues long. The CDR3 reads CASSELRTDTQYF. CDR3 bases: TGTGCCAGCAGTGAACTTCGCACAGATACGCAGTATTTT.

Only a few counts were recorded for this clonotype. The chain has TRBV7-9 and TRBJ2-1; perhaps D is TRBD1 or TRBD2 (5 bases each). The J call may not be correct, given that the DNA end is closer to TRBJ2-7. The length of the CDR3 is 15 residues. Germline CDR1 is SEHNR and CDR2 is FQNEAQ (reference sequence). CDR3 sequence (DNA): TGTGCCAGCAGCTCGGGACGGAGCTCCTACAATGAGCAGTACTTC. Its translation is CASSSGRSSYNEQYF.

This chain's CDR3 is CASSLSGLEDTEAFF. The CDR3 DNA reads as TGTGCCAGCAGTTTATCTGGACTGGAGGACACTGAAGCTTTCTTT. V gene TRBV12-3 or TRBV12-4 combines with J gene TRBJ1-1, with no clear D. This CDR3 contains 15 residues. The V and J ends lost 2 bases and 3 bases respectively, with 13 bases between them.

V is TRBV9 and J is TRBJ2-1; D possibly corresponds to TRBD2 (6 bases). The ends were cut back, 0 bases at V and 10 bases at J, with 14 bases in the middle. The CDR3 is made up of 14 amino acids. Germline values: CDR1 SGDLS, CDR2 YYNGEE. For the CDR3, the DNA is TGTGCCAGCAGCGTAGCTACTAGCCCAGGGGAGCAGTTCTTC. Translating gives CASSVATSPGEQFF. The full variable domain, its missing parts supplied by reference TRBV9 and TRBJ2-1, is DSGVTQTPKHLITATGQRVTLRCSPRSGDLSVYWYQQSLDQGLQFLIQYYNGEERAKGNILERFSAQQFPDLHSELNLSSLELGDSALYFCASSVATSPGEQFFGPGTRLTVL.

The gene calls are TRBV24-1 and TRBJ2-3; no definite D call. CDR3 length: 14 amino acids. The germline V gene encodes CDR1 KGHDR and CDR2 SFDVKD. Trimming took 3 bases from V and 6 from J, leaving 12 bases between them. CDR3 in DNA: TGTGCCACCAGTGATCGCCAAACCCCGGATACGCAGTATTTT. Residues: CATSDRQTPDTQYF.

This rearrangement joins TRBV7-2 to TRBJ2-1; weak D call: TRBD1 (6 bases). The germline V and J ends were trimmed by 0 bases and 12 bases, with 12 bases remaining between them. This CDR3 region has 13 residues. Germline CDR1 is SGHTA and CDR2 is FQGNSA. This CDR3 is CASSLAGAPGQFF. CDR3 coding DNA: TGTGCCAGCAGCTTAGCGGGGGCGCCGGGGCAGTTCTTC.

The V gene is TRBV12-3 or TRBV12-4, the J gene TRBJ1-4; D gene unclear. The CDR3 loop spans 11 amino acids. V was pared by 3 bases and J by 6 bases, with 2 bases between. The CDR3 DNA reads TGTGCCAGCAGTTTCTATGAAAAACTGTTTTTT. This gives the protein CASSFYEKLFF.

The chain combines TRBV28 with TRBJ1-2, with a weak D call TRBD1 (6 bases). Germline values: CDR1 MDHEN, CDR2 SYDVKM. The germline V and J ends were trimmed by 7 bases and 8 bases, with 20 bases remaining between them. The CDR3 totals 14 residues. CDR3 sequence: CASTLLTGHQGYTF. CDR3 coding DNA: TGTGCCAGCACCCTCCTAACAGGGCACCAGGGCTACACCTTC.

This clonotype was seen a handful of times. This sequence joins TRBV7-9 and TRBJ2-7; D ambiguous. From germline, CDR1 is SEHNR and CDR2 FQNEAQ (reference sequence). V lost 1 base to trimming and J lost 3 bases, with 10 bases between them. This CDR3 spans 14 amino acids. DNA for the CDR3: TGTGCCAGCAGCTTAGTCGGCCGGATCTACGAGCAGTACTTC. This translates into CASSLVGRIYEQYF.

Turning to this clonotype: The junction differs from germline at one of its ends, possibly a read error. The chain recombines TRBV6-5 with TRBJ2-1; D assignment may be TRBD1 or TRBD2 (5 bases each). The CDR3 is 15 amino acids. Germline CDR1 and CDR2: MNHEY and SVGAGI. The chain's CDR3 is CASSYGARGYDEQFF. The CDR3 nucleotides are TGTGCCAGCAGTTACGGAGCGAGGGGCTACGATGAGCAGTTCTTC.

The chain carries TRBV7-9 and TRBJ2-1; the D is unclear. The J call may be in error: the DNA end matches TRBJ2-7 better. Germline loops: CDR1 SEHNR, CDR2 FQNEAQ (reference sequence). There are 15 residues in the CDR3. CDR3 loop: CASSTVDAPYNEQYF. For the CDR3, the DNA is TGTGCCAGCAGTACCGTAGACGCACCCTACAATGAGCAGTACTTC.

The chain joins TRBV25-1 to TRBJ1-2; D not certain. CDR3 size: 12 residues. V shed 4 bases and J shed 6 bases, with 9 bases lying between them. In germline, CDR1 is MGHDK, CDR2 SYGVNS. CDR3 DNA sequence: TGTGCCAGCAGTGGGAATGGCCATGGCTACACCTTC. The encoded protein is CASSGNGHGYTF.

In this sample, this clonotype turned up a few times. The chain has TRBV6-5 and TRBJ2-3, with D tentatively TRBD1 (5 bases). This CDR3 comprises 10 residues. Germline CDR1 and CDR2: MNHEY and SVGAGI. CDR3 region: CAAGSDTQYF. As DNA, the CDR3 is TGTGCGGCAGGGTCAGATACGCAGTATTTT.

This chain links TRBV6-2 or TRBV6-3 with TRBJ2-7; D may be TRBD1 or TRBD2 (6 bases each). CDR1 and CDR2 from the germline V gene are MNHEY and SVGEGT. The CDR3 has 13 residues. The V gene lost 9 bases and the J gene lost 6 bases, with 18 bases spanning the gap. CDR3 residues: CASERGGIGEQYF. CDR3 DNA sequence: TGTGCCAGTGAAAGAGGGGGGATCGGCGAGCAGTACTTC.

Worth noting for this clonotype: A junction boundary mismatches the germline segment, possibly from a read error. The CDR3 region has the DNA TGTGCCATCAACGGTAGGTTATCGGCGAATTCACCCCTCCAATTT. It codes for CAINGRLSANSPLQF. V usage is TRBV10-3 and J usage is TRBJ1-6; D call uncertain. The CDR3 is made up of 15 amino acids. The V gene's germline CDR1 is ENHRY and CDR2 SYGVKD.

About this clonotype itself: The CDR3 ends on some other residue instead of the conserved phenylalanine or tryptophan, so this is likely a read error. The chain joins TRBV6-1 to TRBJ1-2; D may be TRBD1 (5 bases). The germline V and J ends were trimmed by 3 bases and 4 bases, with 12 bases remaining between them. Germline V gives CDR1 MNHNS, CDR2 SASEGT. This CDR3 spans 14 amino acids. The chain's CDR3 is CASSDGGASYGYTL. The CDR3 coding sequence is TGTGCCAGCAGTGACGGGGGAGCGAGCTATGGCTACACCCTC.

This chain uses TRBV12-1 with TRBJ2-1; the D call of TRBD2 is as the table states it, not checked on the DNA. TRBV12-1 is listed as a pseudogene. The CDR3 has 17 residues. CDR3 in DNA: TGTGCCAGCAGCTTTGTAAGTACCAGCGGGAGAGTATACGAGCAGTTCTTC. This translates into CASSFVSTSGRVYEQFF.

CDR3 DNA: TGTGCCAGCAGCGTAGGGACAGGCCCACCCTCGAGCACTGAAGCTTTCTTT. It specifies CASSVGTGPPSSTEAFF. The chain employs TRBV9 and TRBJ1-1, with 7 bases matching TRBD1. The CDR3 covers 17 residues. Germline lookup yields CDR1 SGDLS and CDR2 YYNGEE. The V and J ends lost 0 bases and 4 bases, in that order; junction bases with no gene match: 12.

This clonotype was recorded a few times. The chain has TRBV9 and TRBJ2-1; D not resolved. The CDR3 covers 14 residues. V dropped 3 bases and J dropped 5 bases, with 12 bases sitting between them. Looked up from germline, CDR1 is SGDLS and CDR2 is YYNGEE. The CDR3 is CASSASPLDNEQFF. The CDR3 coding sequence is TGTGCCAGCAGCGCCAGCCCCCTGGACAATGAGCAGTTCTTC.

Worth noting for this clonotype: The junction departs from germline at one end; a sequencing error may be responsible. The gene calls are TRBV20-1 and TRBJ2-2; TRBD2 aligns across 15 bases. The CDR3 loop spans 16 amino acids. In germline, CDR1 is DFQATT, CDR2 SNEGSKA (reference sequence). Written as DNA, the CDR3 is TGCAGTGCTAGAGGGACTAGCGGGGGGGCCACCGGGGAGCTGTATTTT. Translating it yields CSARGTSGGATGELYF.